Given below is one T cell receptor beta chain in context. The antigen is not known. The record originates from a study of shared clonotypes between healthy human individuals. Study overall: Every donor yielded three CD4 naive, three CD4 memory, two CD8 naive and one CD8 memory plate. General study results and limits: Clonotypes not shared had lower generation probabilities than those common to all four donors.

Free of recent acute infections or vaccinations, the donors were healthy HIV-negative adults. Naive CD4+ cells were CD45RA-selected; the remaining cells were memory. The protocol was immunoSEQ multiplex PCR, while the TCRdb copy is restricted to in-frame clones and leaves out a portion. Altogether 550,000 to 700,000 clones are present, 60% to 75% being singletons, with the ten largest covering more than 1.5%. Sequencing was performed on memory CD4+ T cells sorted from blood. The subset was: CD45RA-negative fraction. This sequence originates from a woman in her 30s in good health.

The CDR3 here is CASSVRTENTEAFF. The CDR3 DNA reads as TGCGCCAGCAGCGTGCGGACGGAGAACACTGAAGCTTTCTTT. V and J are TRBV5-1 and TRBJ1-1; no firm D call. The CDR3 sequence is 14 residues long. CDR1 SGHRS and CDR2 YFSETQ come from the germline V gene. Trimming left V 4 bases short and J 1 base short, with 11 bases between.